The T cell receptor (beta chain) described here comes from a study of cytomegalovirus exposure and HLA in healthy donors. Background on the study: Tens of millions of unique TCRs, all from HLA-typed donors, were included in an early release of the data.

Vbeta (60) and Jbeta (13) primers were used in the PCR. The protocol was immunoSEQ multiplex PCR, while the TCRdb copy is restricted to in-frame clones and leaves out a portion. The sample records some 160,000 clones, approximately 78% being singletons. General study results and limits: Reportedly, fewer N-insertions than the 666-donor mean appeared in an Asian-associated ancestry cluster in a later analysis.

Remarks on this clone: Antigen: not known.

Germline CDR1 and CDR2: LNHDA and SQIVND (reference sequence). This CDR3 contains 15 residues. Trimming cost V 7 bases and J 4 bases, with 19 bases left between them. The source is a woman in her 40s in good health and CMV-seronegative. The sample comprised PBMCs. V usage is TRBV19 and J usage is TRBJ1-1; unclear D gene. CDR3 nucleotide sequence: TGTGCCAGTATTACAGTGGAGGGAGGGATCACTGAAGCTTTCTTT. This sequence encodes CASITVEGGITEAFF.